Presented here are 32 T cell receptor beta chains from one specimen sequenced in a study of T cells in Graves' hyperthyroidism and ophthalmopathy. RNA transcripts served as the template for amplifying TCR beta CDR3 regions. TCR CDR3 regions were first amplified by RT-PCR with HTBI primers. TCRdb reprocessed the multiplex PCR reads via MiXCR and lists one record per CDR3 protein. This sample has about 570,000 distinct CDR3 sequences; approximately 15% occur once, and the top ten carry over 11%. The sample comprised blood. The origin of the receptors is a woman aged 40 to 50 with Graves' hyperthyroidism.

This clonotype was seen at least ten times. This sequence joins TRBV29-1 and TRBJ2-7, with D maybe TRBD1 (6 bases). Germline CDR1 is SQVTM and CDR2 is ANQGSEA. This CDR3 is 14 amino acids long. V was clipped by 5 bases and J by 0 bases, with 14 bases between them. The CDR3 nucleotides are TGCAGCGTTTCAGGACAGACGAGCTCCTACGAGCAGTACTTC. Translation: CSVSGQTSSYEQYF.

In this sample, this clonotype turned up many times. The rearrangement links TRBV11-3 to TRBJ2-1, with 9 nucleotides matching TRBD2. The CDR3 is 18 amino acids. V dropped 5 bases and J dropped 7; count of bases not matched to a gene: 18. From germline, CDR1 is SGHNT and CDR2 YENEEA. CDR3 in amino acids: CASSLGLAGLVDGNEQFF. In nucleotides, the CDR3 is TGTGCCAGCAGCCTCGGGCTAGCGGGATTGGTTGATGGGAATGAGCAGTTCTTC. The variable domain in full, completed from reference TRBV11-3 and TRBJ2-1, reads EAGVVQSPRYKIIEKKQPVAFWCNPISGHNTLYWYLQNLGQGPELLIRYENEEAVDDSQLPKDRFSAERLKGVDSTLKIQPAELGDSAVYLCASSLGLAGLVDGNEQFFGPGTRLTVL.

The table lists this clonotype with many counts. The chain recombines TRBV19 with TRBJ1-1, with a weak D call TRBD1 (6 bases). The CDR3 is 16 amino acids. The V gene's germline CDR1 is LNHDA and CDR2 SQIVND (reference sequence). Trimming pared 3 bases from V and 4 bases from J, leaving 18 bases between. The CDR3 protein is CASSIGRQVIGTEAFF. CDR3 nucleotide sequence: TGTGCCAGTAGTATTGGACGACAGGTTATTGGCACTGAAGCTTTCTTT.

There are a few counts of this clonotype. The chain is built from TRBV6-1 and TRBJ2-6; no definite D call. CDR1 and CDR2 from the germline V gene are MNHNS and SASEGT. V gave up 4 bases and J gave up 0 bases, with 7 bases separating them. This CDR3 has 15 amino acids. CDR3 DNA sequence: TGTGCCAGCAGTGTTTCGGGCTCTGGGGCCAACGTCCTGACTTTC. Encoded protein: CASSVSGSGANVLTF.

This clonotype was found a few times. The chain recombines TRBV2 with TRBJ2-5; 9 nucleotides line up with TRBD1. The V segment lost 4 bases and the J segment 9 bases; nucleotides outside the gene matches: 9. Germline CDR1 is SNHLY and CDR2 is FYNNEI. This CDR3 spans 14 amino acids. The CDR3 is CASSADRGGGAQYF. In nucleotides, the CDR3 is TGTGCCAGCAGTGCGGACAGGGGAGGTGGCGCCCAGTACTTC.

To note about this clonotype: It may be a read error: a sequence one base away is much more abundant. The chain is built from TRBV11-2 and TRBJ2-7, with a tentative D call TRBD1 (5 bases). V was cut by 8 bases and J by 5 bases, with 16 bases left in between. CDR3 length equals 13 residues. Germline CDR1 and CDR2: SGHAT and FQNNGV. CDR3 residues: CASGQGLGDEQYF. CDR3 DNA sequence: TGTGCCAGCGGTCAGGGCTTAGGGGACGAGCAGTACTTC. Full variable domain (remainder filled in from reference TRBV11-2 and TRBJ2-7): EAGVAQSPRYKIIEKRQSVAFWCNPISGHATLYWYQQILGQGPKLLIQFQNNGVVDDSQLPKDRFSAERLKGVDSTLKIQPAKLEDSAVYLCASGQGLGDEQYFGPGTRLTVT.

This clonotype was detected many times. The DNA for the CDR3 is TGTGCCAGCAGCTTGAGTCAGGTGCCGGTCCGTGAGCAGTTCTTC. It codes for CASSLSQVPVREQFF. The J gene is TRBJ2-1, the V gene TRBV5-8, with no clear D. With 1 base removed from V and 9 bases from J, the gap between germline ends came to 17 bases. This CDR3 region has 15 residues. Germline lookup yields CDR1 SGHTS and CDR2 YDEGEE.

This clonotype was seen at least ten times. The J gene is TRBJ2-6, the V gene TRBV12-3 or TRBV12-4, with a weak D call TRBD1 (6 bases). The CDR3 loop spans 17 amino acids. V was pared by 6 bases and J by 0 bases, with 15 bases between. The CDR3 bases are TGTGCCAGCAGGAAACAGGGTCCTGGCTCTGGGGCCAACGTCCTGACTTTC. Encoded protein: CASRKQGPGSGANVLTF.

This clonotype showed up many times. The chain uses TRBV2 and TRBJ1-5; D is ambiguous. This CDR3 has 13 amino acids. Germline CDR1 SNHLY, CDR2 FYNNEI. V gave up 7 bases and J gave up 0 bases, with 7 bases separating them. In DNA form, the CDR3 reads TGTGCCAGCAAGACCGATAGCAATCAGCCCCAGCATTTT. Translating it yields CASKTDSNQPQHF.

This clonotype has at least ten counts. The rearrangement uses TRBV3-1 and TRBJ1-3; tentatively, D is TRBD1 (6 bases). CDR3 length equals 15 residues. V dropped 3 bases and J dropped 4 bases, with 13 bases sitting between them. Germline-derived CDR1 and CDR2 are LGHDT and YNNKEL (reference sequence). The CDR3 sequence is CASSQTGGAGNTIYF. Here the CDR3 DNA reads TGTGCCAGCAGCCAGACAGGAGGAGCCGGAAACACCATATATTTT.

This clonotype was detected many times. V usage is TRBV20-1 and J usage is TRBJ1-2; no definite D call. V lost 5 bases, J lost 4 bases, and 17 bases lay in between. CDR3 length equals 14 residues. Looked up from germline, CDR1 is DFQATT and CDR2 is SNEGSKA (reference sequence). The CDR3 loop is CSAHDTRTSYGYTF. The CDR3 DNA follows: TGCAGTGCTCATGACACACGAACCTCCTATGGCTACACCTTC.

This clonotype was found many times. The chain employs TRBV12-5 and TRBJ1-1; tentatively, D is TRBD1 (5 bases). CDR1 and CDR2 from the germline V gene are LGHNT and FRNRAP. V shed 5 bases and J shed 1 base, with 17 bases lying between them. The CDR3 runs to 16 residues. CDR3 amino acids: CASGPEPGRKNTEAFF. DNA for the CDR3: TGTGCTAGTGGTCCAGAACCGGGACGGAAGAACACTGAAGCTTTCTTT.

The genes are TRBV20-1 and TRBJ1-5, with D possibly being TRBD1 (5 bases). The CDR3 contains 14 residues. CDR1 DFQATT and CDR2 SNEGSKA come from the germline V gene (reference sequence). V shed 5 bases and J shed 1 base, with 12 bases lying between them. The CDR3 nucleotides are TGCAGTGCTGCCGGGGGGGGGAGCAATCAGCCCCAGCATTTT. It translates to CSAAGGGSNQPQHF.

This clonotype was detected ten times or more. The rearrangement uses TRBV29-1 and TRBJ2-2, with D possibly TRBD1 on 5 matching bases. The V gene lost 4 bases and the J gene lost 5 bases, with 11 bases spanning the gap. Germline loops: CDR1 SQVTM, CDR2 ANQGSEA. The CDR3 sequence is 13 residues long. CDR3 coding DNA: TGCAGCGTTGCAACCTCAGGGACCGGGGAGCTGTTTTTT. It encodes CSVATSGTGELFF.

The gene calls are TRBV19 and TRBJ2-1; 7 bases are shared with TRBD1. This CDR3 comprises 14 residues. Germline V CDR1 and CDR2: LNHDA, SQIVND (reference sequence). J was trimmed by 0 bases and V by 10 bases; bases with no gene match: 6. CDR3: CATRQGYSYNEQFF. CDR3 sequence (DNA): TGTGCCACCCGACAGGGATACTCCTACAATGAGCAGTTCTTC.

This clonotype was seen ten or more times. In DNA, the CDR3 is TGTGCCAGCAGTTTGGGGCTGAAGGGCAATCAGCCCCAGCATTTT. This translates into CASSLGLKGNQPQHF. V and J are TRBV6-2 or TRBV6-3 and TRBJ1-5, with D possibly being TRBD1 (5 bases). Germline CDR1 MNHEY, CDR2 SVGEGT. Trimming took off 4 bases at V and 2 bases at J, with 12 bases between the two ends. The CDR3 loop spans 15 amino acids.

This clonotype was seen ten or more times. This rearrangement joins TRBV20-1 to TRBJ2-2; TRBD2 aligns across 8 bases. The CDR3 runs to 16 residues. J was trimmed by 6 bases and V by 8 bases; bases with no gene match: 17. Germline CDR1 and CDR2: DFQATT and SNEGSKA (reference sequence). The CDR3 here is CSPLPGTRRLAGELFF. The CDR3 nucleotides read TGCAGTCCGTTACCCGGGACTAGGCGTTTGGCCGGGGAGCTGTTTTTT.

In its sample, this clonotype was seen many times. V and J are TRBV7-2 and TRBJ1-2; 8 bases map to TRBD1. Trimming at V came to 3 bases and at J to 4 bases, leaving 7 bases not matched to a gene. The germline CDR1 and CDR2 sequences are SGHTA and FQGNSA. CDR3 length equals 15 residues. CDR3 sequence: CASSFDSDRAYGYTF. As DNA, the CDR3 is TGTGCCAGCAGCTTCGACTCGGACAGGGCCTATGGCTACACCTTC.

There are many counts of this clonotype. The J gene is TRBJ1-1, the V gene TRBV2, with a possible D match to TRBD1 (5 bases). V dropped 5 bases and J dropped 6 bases, with 16 bases sitting between them. Germline CDR1 SNHLY, CDR2 FYNNEI. The CDR3 totals 14 residues. The CDR3 loop is CASSPGPGEPEAFF. The CDR3, as DNA: TGTGCCAGCAGTCCCGGGCCGGGGGAGCCTGAAGCTTTCTTT.

Ten or more counts support this clonotype. The rearrangement uses TRBV2 and TRBJ2-7; D could derive from TRBD1 or TRBD2 (8 bases each). The CDR3 length is 14 residues. Between the trimmed V and J ends, which lost 8 bases and 2 bases, there was a span of 16 bases. CDR1 and CDR2 from the germline V gene are SNHLY and FYNNEI. This CDR3 is CASGLAGQAYEQYF. CDR3 in DNA: TGTGCCAGCGGATTAGCGGGACAGGCCTACGAGCAGTACTTC. Drawing the rest from reference TRBV2 and TRBJ2-7, the complete variable domain is EPEVTQTPSHQVTQMGQEVILRCVPISNHLYFYWYRQILGQKVEFLVSFYNNEISEKSEIFDDQFSVERPDGSNFTLKIRSTKLEDSAMYFCASGLAGQAYEQYFGPGTRLTVT.

There are many counts of this clonotype. The gene calls are TRBV2 and TRBJ2-1, with D possibly being TRBD1 or TRBD2 (6 bases each). This CDR3 has 12 amino acids. With 8 bases removed from V and 5 bases from J, the gap between germline ends came to 10 bases. Germline V lookup: CDR1 SNHLY, CDR2 FYNNEI. In DNA, the CDR3 is TGTGCCAGCGGGGGGCTTCACAATGAGCAGTTCTTC. This sequence encodes CASGGLHNEQFF.

The CDR3 DNA sequence: TGTGCCAGCAGCGTTCGCGGGGCTGGAAACACCATATATTTT. Amino acids: CASSVRGAGNTIYF. The chain joins TRBV9 to TRBJ1-3; D unclear. V was pared by 2 bases and J by 2 bases, with 8 bases between. From germline, CDR1 is SGDLS and CDR2 YYNGEE. The CDR3 has 14 amino acids.

Ten or more counts support this clonotype. CDR3 nucleotide sequence: TGTGCCTGCAAACTGACAGGGGCCAACACTGAAGCTTTCTTT. Its protein product is CACKLTGANTEAFF. The chain recombines TRBV30 with TRBJ1-1, with TRBD1 matching over 8 bases. Germline lookup yields CDR1 GTSNPN and CDR2 SVGIG (reference sequence). V was pared by 6 bases and J by 2 bases, with 8 bases of the junction left unmatched. The CDR3 loop spans 14 amino acids.

The sample holds many counts of this clonotype. In DNA form, the CDR3 reads TGTGCCAGCTCACCAACGAAGGATACGCAGTATTTT. Its translation is CASSPTKDTQYF. The chain recombines TRBV18 with TRBJ2-3; D unresolved. This CDR3 contains 12 residues. Per the germline V gene, CDR1 is KGHSH and CDR2 is LQKENI. Trimming removed 2 bases at V and 6 bases at J, with 6 bases between.

At least ten counts were recorded for this clonotype. The CDR3 nucleotides read TGTGCCAGCAGTGGGATATTCCCCTACGAGCAGTACTTC. Translating it yields CASSGIFPYEQYF. This chain uses TRBV28 with TRBJ2-7; D not certain. Trimming removed 5 bases at V and 2 bases at J, with 10 bases between. Germline CDR1 and CDR2: MDHEN and SYDVKM. There are 13 residues in the CDR3.

This rearrangement joins TRBV6-1 to TRBJ2-7; 10 bases agree with TRBD2. The CDR3 loop spans 15 amino acids. CDR1 is MNHNS, CDR2 SASEGT, per germline. V lost 6 bases and J lost 3; bases outside the gene matches: 8. CDR3 protein: CASSKGLADIYEQYF. The CDR3 DNA sequence: TGTGCCAGCAGCAAAGGACTAGCGGACATCTACGAGCAGTACTTC.

This clonotype was counted between two and nine times. This sequence joins TRBV7-9 and TRBJ2-1; D is uncertain. Germline loops: CDR1 SEHNR, CDR2 FQNEAQ (reference sequence). Trimming took off 2 bases at V and 2 bases at J, with 7 bases between the two ends. The CDR3 is 14 residues long. This chain's CDR3 is CASSLSSAYNEQFF. The CDR3 bases are TGTGCCAGCAGCTTATCGTCAGCCTACAATGAGCAGTTCTTC.

This clonotype was recorded many times. This chain uses TRBV20-1 with TRBJ2-3; no clear D. Germline CDR1 is DFQATT and CDR2 is SNEGSKA (reference sequence). The V end lost 3 bases, the J end lost 3 bases, and 10 bases lay between the germline ends. CDR3 length equals 13 residues. Written as DNA, the CDR3 is TGCAGTGCTAGTAGGGCGGAGACAGATACGCAGTATTTT. Translation: CSASRAETDTQYF.

Many counts were recorded for this clonotype. This chain uses TRBV3-1 with TRBJ2-7, with 7 bases that match TRBD2. In germline, CDR1 is LGHDT, CDR2 YNNKEL (reference sequence). The junction had 10 bases not matched to a gene; V was cut back by 6 bases and J by 2 bases. There are 15 residues in the CDR3. In nucleotides, the CDR3 is TGTGCCAGCAGAATGGCGCTGGCGGGAGCCTACGAGCAGTACTTC. Its protein product is CASRMALAGAYEQYF.

This clonotype showed up many times. This rearrangement joins TRBV28 to TRBJ1-1; the D is unclear. The germline V gene encodes CDR1 MDHEN and CDR2 SYDVKM. The V gene lost 6 bases and the J gene lost 5 bases, with 10 bases spanning the gap. This CDR3 has 12 amino acids. CDR3 DNA: TGTGCCAGCAGATTGACCCGGACTGAAGCTTTCTTT. It codes for CASRLTRTEAFF.

This clonotype was found many times. The rearrangement uses TRBV6-1 and TRBJ1-5, with a weak D call TRBD1 (5 bases). Germline V lookup: CDR1 MNHNS, CDR2 SASEGT. Trimming shortened V by 0 bases and J by 4 bases, and 10 bases separated the two germline ends. This CDR3 region has 15 residues. The CDR3 DNA reads TGTGCCAGCAGTGAAGCGGCAGGGACGAATCAGCCCCAGCATTTT. Its translation is CASSEAAGTNQPQHF.

The chain employs TRBV3-1 and TRBJ2-7, with TRBD2 as a possible D gene (5 bases). The CDR3 is 14 residues long. Germline assignment: CDR1 LGHDT and CDR2 YNNKEL (reference sequence). V shed 1 base and J shed 5 bases, with 12 bases lying between them. The CDR3 region is CASSQAWESHEQYF. For the CDR3, the DNA is TGTGCCAGCAGCCAAGCGTGGGAGAGCCACGAGCAGTACTTC.